Described below is a single TCR beta chain sequence and its context. CDR3 length: 14 amino acids. V was shortened by 4 bases and J by 4 bases, with 13 bases between the two germline ends. Germline-derived CDR1 and CDR2 are SGHRS and YFSETQ. The sample belongs to a study of blood T cell repertoires in COVID-19. On the study more broadly: Samples of COVID-19 (acute and convalescent) were obtained from the United States, Italy and Spain. PBMCs, B-cell-depleted T cells, or T cells were the source of the cDNA or gDNA that made up the material.

Sequenced by immunoSEQ multiplex PCR; TCRdb stores in-frame clones only, minus some. This repertoire shows over 200,000 clones, around 80% found once; its top ten account for approximately 12%. The specimen sequenced was peripheral blood. This chain connects TRBV5-1 to TRBJ2-3; TRBD1 is a possible D gene (6 bases). The sequence was collected from a woman aged 40 to 50 with acute or convalescent COVID-19. The CDR3 DNA sequence: TGCGCCAGCAGCGAAGCACAGGGCGCAGATACGCAGTATTTT. Translating gives CASSEAQGADTQYF.